This entry is about one TCR beta chain. What it binds is unknown. CDR1 is SGHRS, CDR2 YFSETQ, per germline. The germline V and J ends were trimmed by 5 bases and 2 bases, with 15 bases remaining between them. The CDR3 runs to 15 residues. The data derive from a study of CD8+ T cells in alopecia areata. In each case, RNA was isolated and then reverse transcribed into cDNA as the sequencing template. TCRdb keeps only in-frame clones here, not all; method: immunoSEQ multiplex PCR. The sample includes around 19,000 clones, 59% of them seen just once. Broader study findings: Across lesional scalp, and particularly alopecia totalis/universalis, clonality surpassed that of normal scalp.

Sample treatment: oral pan-JAK inhibitor, 5-10 mg twice daily. Researchers took lesional scalp punch biopsies and peripheral blood from people who were alopecia areata patients. The sequence was obtained from a human donor with alopecia areata. This chain uses TRBV5-1 with TRBJ2-3; D may be TRBD1 or TRBD2 (6 bases each). Sequenced here: skin, sampled at week 4, from a patient treated with tofacitinib. The chain's CDR3 is CASRIQGGATDTQYF. CDR3 coding DNA: TGCGCCAGCAGAATACAGGGAGGAGCCACAGATACGCAGTATTTT.